This T cell receptor (beta chain) was profiled in a study of T cell repertoires in cytomegalovirus infection. Study-wide background: In public TCR beta signatures, there were indications of both CMV infection and matching HLA type.

A single count supports this clonotype. TCRdb reprocessed the reads via MiXCR and lists one record per CDR3 protein. The repertoire has hundreds of thousands of distinct CDR3 sequences, under 40% of them found once; the top ten carry roughly 13%. Looked up from germline, CDR1 is MNHEY and CDR2 is SVGEGT. The CDR3 runs 13 residues. V gave up 6 bases and J gave up 10 bases; unmatched junction bases: 9. This receptor was obtained from a human donor in good health (CMV status not recorded). Some clones in this sample may be carry-over from other donors' samples. Source material: PBMCs. V is TRBV6-2 or TRBV6-3 and J is TRBJ1-1; 9 nucleotides line up with TRBD1. Here the CDR3 DNA reads TGTGCCAGCAGGGGACAGGGCGTGATTTTAGCTTTCTTT. It codes for CASRGQGVILAFF.